The present T cell receptor (beta chain) was sequenced within a study of blood T cell repertoires in COVID-19. For the study at large: Donors in the United States, Italy and Spain gave samples during acute or convalescent COVID-19.

The junction had 13 bases not matched to a gene; V was cut back by 7 bases and J by 5 bases. Germline values: CDR1 WSHSY, CDR2 SAAADI. The length of the CDR3 is 17 residues. Produced via immunoSEQ multiplex PCR; TCRdb's table is partial and in-frame only. The sample records tens of thousands of clones, about four fifths being singletons. The sequence came from a human donor in a cohort sampled during active COVID-19. This chain connects TRBV10-2 to TRBJ2-1; TRBD2 aligns across 11 bases. The sequencing sample was made of peripheral blood. CDR3 amino acids: CASTLAGVHRGDNEQFF. Written as DNA, the CDR3 is TGCGCCAGCACACTAGCGGGAGTCCACCGGGGGGACAATGAGCAGTTCTTC.